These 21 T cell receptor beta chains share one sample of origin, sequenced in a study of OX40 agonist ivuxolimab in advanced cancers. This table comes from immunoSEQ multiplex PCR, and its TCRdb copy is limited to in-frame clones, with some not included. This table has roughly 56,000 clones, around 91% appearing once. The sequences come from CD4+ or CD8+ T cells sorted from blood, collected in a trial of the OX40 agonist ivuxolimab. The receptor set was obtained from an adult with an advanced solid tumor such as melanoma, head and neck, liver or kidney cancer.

This CDR3 reads CATGGDEQFF. The CDR3 region has the DNA TGTGCCACCGGGGGGGATGAGCAGTTCTTC. This chain connects TRBV15 to TRBJ2-1; 7 bases map to TRBD2. The ends lost 8 bases at V and 8 bases at J; junction bases unmatched: 0. Per germline, CDR1 LNHNV and CDR2 YYDKDF (reference sequence). This CDR3 has 10 amino acids. Based on the CDR3 plus reference TRBV15 and TRBJ2-1, the full variable domain is DAMVIQNPRYQVTQFGKPVTLSCSQTLNHNVMYWYQQKSSQAPKLLFHYYDKDFNNEADTPDNFQSRRPNTSFCFLDIRSPGLGDTAMYLCATGGDEQFFGPGTRLTVL.

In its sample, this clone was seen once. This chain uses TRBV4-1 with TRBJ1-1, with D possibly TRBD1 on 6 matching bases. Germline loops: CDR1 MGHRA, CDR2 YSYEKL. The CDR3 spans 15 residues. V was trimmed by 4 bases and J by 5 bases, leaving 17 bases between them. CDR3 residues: CASSLRGGGQTEAFF. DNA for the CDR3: TGCGCCAGCAGCCTAAGAGGTGGGGGCCAGACTGAAGCTTTCTTT.

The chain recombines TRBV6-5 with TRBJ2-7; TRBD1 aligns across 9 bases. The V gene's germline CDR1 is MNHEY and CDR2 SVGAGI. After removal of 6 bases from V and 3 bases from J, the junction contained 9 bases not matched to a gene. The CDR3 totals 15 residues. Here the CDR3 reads CASSKQGAQGYEQYF. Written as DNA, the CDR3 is TGTGCCAGCAGCAAACAGGGGGCGCAGGGCTACGAGCAGTACTTC.

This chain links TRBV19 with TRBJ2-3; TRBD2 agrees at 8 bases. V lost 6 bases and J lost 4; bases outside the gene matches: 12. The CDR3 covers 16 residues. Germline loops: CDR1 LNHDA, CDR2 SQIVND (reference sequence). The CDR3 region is CASRLRGLGYSDTQYF. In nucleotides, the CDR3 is TGTGCCAGTAGACTCCGGGGACTAGGTTACTCAGATACGCAGTATTTT.

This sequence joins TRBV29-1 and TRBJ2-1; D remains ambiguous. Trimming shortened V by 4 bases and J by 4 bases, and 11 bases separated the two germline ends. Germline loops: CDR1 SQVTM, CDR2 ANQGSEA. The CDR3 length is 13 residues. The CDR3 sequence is CSVGTVSYNEQFF. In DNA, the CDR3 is TGCAGCGTTGGCACAGTTTCTTACAATGAGCAGTTCTTC.

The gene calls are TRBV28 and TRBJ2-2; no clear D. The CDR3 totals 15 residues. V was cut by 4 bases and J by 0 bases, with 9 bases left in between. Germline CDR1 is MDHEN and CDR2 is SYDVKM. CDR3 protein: CASSWKFANTGELFF. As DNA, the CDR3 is TGTGCCAGCAGTTGGAAGTTCGCGAACACCGGGGAGCTGTTTTTT.

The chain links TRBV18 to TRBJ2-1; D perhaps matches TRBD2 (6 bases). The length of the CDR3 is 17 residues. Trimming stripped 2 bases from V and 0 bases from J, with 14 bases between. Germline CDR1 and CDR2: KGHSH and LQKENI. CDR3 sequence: CASSPTGTLSSYNEQFF. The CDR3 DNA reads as TGTGCCAGCTCACCAACCGGGACTCTGAGCTCCTACAATGAGCAGTTCTTC.

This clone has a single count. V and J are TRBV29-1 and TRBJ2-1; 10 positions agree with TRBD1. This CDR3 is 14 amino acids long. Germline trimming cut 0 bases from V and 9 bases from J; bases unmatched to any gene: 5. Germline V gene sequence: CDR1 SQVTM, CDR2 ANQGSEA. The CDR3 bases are TGCAGCGTTGAAGACGGGACAGGGGTAGGTGAGCAGTTCTTC. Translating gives CSVEDGTGVGEQFF.

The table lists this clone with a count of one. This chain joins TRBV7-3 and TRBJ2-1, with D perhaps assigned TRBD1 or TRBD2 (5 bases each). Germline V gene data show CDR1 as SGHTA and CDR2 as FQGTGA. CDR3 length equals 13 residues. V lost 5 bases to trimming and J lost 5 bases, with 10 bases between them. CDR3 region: CASSRGDNNEQFF. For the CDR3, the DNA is TGTGCCAGCAGCCGAGGGGATAACAATGAGCAGTTCTTC.

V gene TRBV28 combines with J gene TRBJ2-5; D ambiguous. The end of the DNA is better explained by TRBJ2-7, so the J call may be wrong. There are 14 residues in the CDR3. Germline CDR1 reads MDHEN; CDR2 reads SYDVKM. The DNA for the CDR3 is TGTGCCAGCAGTTTGGCAGGAGAGTACTACGAGCAGTACTTC. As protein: CASSLAGEYYEQYF.

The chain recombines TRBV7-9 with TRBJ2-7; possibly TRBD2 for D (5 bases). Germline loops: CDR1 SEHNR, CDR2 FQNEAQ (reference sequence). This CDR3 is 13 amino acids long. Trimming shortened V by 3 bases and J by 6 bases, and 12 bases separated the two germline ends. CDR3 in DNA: TGTGCCAGCAGCTTTGGGGATCGGGGCGAGCAGTACTTC. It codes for CASSFGDRGEQYF.

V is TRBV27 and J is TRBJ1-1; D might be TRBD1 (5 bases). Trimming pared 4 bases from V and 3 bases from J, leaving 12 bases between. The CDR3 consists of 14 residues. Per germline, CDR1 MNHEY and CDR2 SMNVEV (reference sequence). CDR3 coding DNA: TGTGCCAGCAGTTGGGGCAGGGAGGACACTGAAGCTTTCTTT. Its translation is CASSWGREDTEAFF.

This chain's CDR3 is CASSPSPYLIANYGYTF. The CDR3 bases are TGTGCCAGCAGCCCCTCTCCCTACCTAATAGCTAACTATGGCTACACCTTC. The J gene is TRBJ1-2, the V gene TRBV7-2; D is undetermined. Trimming left V 5 bases short and J 0 bases short, with 19 bases between. Per germline, CDR1 SGHTA and CDR2 FQGNSA. The CDR3 covers 17 residues.

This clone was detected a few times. The CDR3 DNA reads TGTGCCAGCAGCTTAGCGACAGCGGCTGAAGCTTTCTTT. As protein: CASSLATAAEAFF. The V call is TRBV11-3, the J call TRBJ1-1, with a possible D match to TRBD1 (5 bases). V was clipped by 1 base and J by 6 bases, with 9 bases between them. The V gene's germline CDR1 is SGHNT and CDR2 YENEEA. The CDR3 totals 13 residues. The whole variable domain, remainder taken from reference TRBV11-3 and TRBJ1-1, is EAGVVQSPRYKIIEKKQPVAFWCNPISGHNTLYWYLQNLGQGPELLIRYENEEAVDDSQLPKDRFSAERLKGVDSTLKIQPAELGDSAVYLCASSLATAAEAFFGQGTRLTVV.

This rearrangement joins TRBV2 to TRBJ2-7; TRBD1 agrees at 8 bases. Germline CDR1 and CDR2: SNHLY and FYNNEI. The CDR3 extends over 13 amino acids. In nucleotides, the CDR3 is TGTGGGGCAGGGGGCCTGGCACTCTACGAGCAGTACTTC. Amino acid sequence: CGAGGLALYEQYF.

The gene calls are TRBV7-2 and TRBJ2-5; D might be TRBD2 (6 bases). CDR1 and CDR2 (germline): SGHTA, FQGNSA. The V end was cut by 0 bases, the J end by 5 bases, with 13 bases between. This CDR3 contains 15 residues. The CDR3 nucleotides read TGTGCCAGCAGCTTAGCGGACTATCCGCGGGAGACCCAGTACTTC. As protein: CASSLADYPRETQYF.

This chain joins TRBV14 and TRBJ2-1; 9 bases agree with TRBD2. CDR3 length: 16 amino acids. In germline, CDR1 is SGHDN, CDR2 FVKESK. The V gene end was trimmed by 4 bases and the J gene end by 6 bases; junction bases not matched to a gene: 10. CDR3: CASSPLSGRRANEQFF. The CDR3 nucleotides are TGTGCCAGCAGCCCATTAAGCGGGAGGAGGGCCAATGAGCAGTTCTTC.

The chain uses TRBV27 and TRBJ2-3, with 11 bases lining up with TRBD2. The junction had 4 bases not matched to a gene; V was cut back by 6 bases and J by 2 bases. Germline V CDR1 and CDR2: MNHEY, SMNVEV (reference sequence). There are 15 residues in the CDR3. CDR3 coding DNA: TGTGCCAGCAGATGGACTAGCGGGTACACAGATACGCAGTATTTT. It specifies CASRWTSGYTDTQYF.

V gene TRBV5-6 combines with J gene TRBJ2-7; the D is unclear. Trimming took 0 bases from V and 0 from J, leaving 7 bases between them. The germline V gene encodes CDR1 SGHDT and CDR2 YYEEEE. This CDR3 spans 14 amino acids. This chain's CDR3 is CASSLDGLSYEQYF. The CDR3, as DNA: TGTGCCAGCAGCTTGGACGGTCTCTCCTACGAGCAGTACTTC.

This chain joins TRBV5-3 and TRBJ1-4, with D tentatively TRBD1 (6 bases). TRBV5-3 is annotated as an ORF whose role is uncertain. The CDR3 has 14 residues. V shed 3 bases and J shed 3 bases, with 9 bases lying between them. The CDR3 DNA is TGTGCCAGAAGCTACAGGGAGCCTAATGAAAAACTGTTTTTT. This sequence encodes CARSYREPNEKLFF.

The CDR3 sequence: CASSFFPGVFTKGGAEAFF. The CDR3 bases are TGTGCCAGCAGTTTCTTTCCAGGGGTTTTCACGAAAGGTGGGGCTGAAGCTTTCTTT. The chain combines TRBV27 with TRBJ1-1, with D possibly being TRBD1 (6 bases). Trimming removed 3 bases from V and 6 bases from J, with 29 bases in between. CDR3 length: 19 residues. CDR1 MNHEY and CDR2 SMNVEV come from the germline V gene (reference sequence).